This TCR beta chain derives from a study of post-analysis software for immune sequencing data. Overall study findings and caveats: The five TRBV segments detected at higher frequency in patients than in controls included TRBV5-6, TRBV5-1 and TRBV20-1.

This clonotype was observed a few times. Its antigen is undetermined. TCR beta cDNA libraries included unique molecular identifiers. Between roughly 1 and 11 million T cells gave rise to a few hundred thousand cDNA molecules. In TCRdb, the PCR reads were re-called with MiXCR into one record per CDR3 protein. The sample lists roughly 600,000 distinct CDR3 sequences, 40% to 50% occurring once. Deletions cut 10 bases from V and 1 base from J, with 29 bases between. The CDR3 is made up of 18 amino acids. CDR1 is MNHEY, CDR2 SMNVEV, per germline (reference sequence). The sequenced sample consisted of blood. The chain is built from TRBV27 and TRBJ2-7; D may be TRBD1 (6 bases). The receptor was derived from a girl between 5 and 17 years old with multiple sclerosis. CDR3 region: CANLTNRELEIGSYEQYF. The CDR3 region has the DNA TGTGCCAACTTAACAAACAGGGAGCTCGAGATAGGGTCCTACGAGCAGTACTTC.